This T cell receptor (beta chain) is drawn from a study of radiation and T cells in renal cell carcinoma. Study background: Nephrectomy followed 15 Gy stereotactic body radiation by 4 weeks.

Time point denoted: blood 2 weeks post-SBRT. As for treatment: 15 Gy SBRT to primary tumor, nephrectomy 4 weeks later. Notes on the study in general: Top tumor clonotypes rose in blood 2 weeks post-radiation, then contracted.

V was trimmed by 1 base and J by 6 bases, leaving 12 bases between them. The CDR3 runs 15 residues. Germline CDR1 is SEHNR and CDR2 is FQNEAQ (reference sequence). Comments on this clone: The antigen remains unidentified.

Using immunoSEQ multiplex PCR, the repertoire was profiled, and TCRdb retains in-frame clones only, with some absent. The table includes about 120,000 clones, around four fifths detected once. This specimen was blood, taken from a patient whose treatment included radiotherapy and nephrectomy. The chain combines TRBV7-9 with TRBJ1-4; D unresolved. The clonotype originates from a woman aged 55-70 years with renal cell carcinoma. CDR3 nucleotides: TGTGCCAGCAGCTTAGGGGGTAGGGCTGATGAAAAACTGTTTTTT. Translation gives CASSLGGRADEKLFF.